The sequence of this T cell receptor beta chain was determined in a study of T cell responses to AZD1222 COVID-19 vaccine. Whole-study context: Pooling was applied to second doses at about 4 or about 12 weeks. Points from the study as a whole: Sampled repertoires all dated from after the peak T cell response.

CDR3 length: 12 amino acids. The germline gives CDR1 SQVTM, CDR2 ANQGSEA. Trimming took 4 bases from V and 2 from J, leaving 9 bases between them. The protocol was immunoSEQ multiplex PCR, while the TCRdb copy is restricted to in-frame clones and leaves out a portion. Of about 160,000 clones in the sample, roughly 86% were seen once. Of note for this clone: Its antigen is as yet unknown.

This receptor was obtained from an adult in good health. Specimen: peripheral blood, collected on day 0 of AZD1222 vaccination. The genes are TRBV29-1 and TRBJ2-7; D is undetermined. The CDR3: CSVVGETYEQYF. CDR3 in DNA: TGCAGCGTTGTTGGTGAGACCTACGAGCAGTACTTC.